Each of the 10 T cell receptor beta chains below was sequenced from the same sample in a study of a mutant IDH1 vaccine in newly diagnosed glioma. The antigens these receptors bind are not known. Noted time point: week 35, safety follow-up. Mutant IDH1 20-mer peptide, at 300 ug, made up each vaccine dose, with topical imiquimod. Profiled with immunoSEQ multiplex PCR; TCRdb holds only in-frame clones, not every one. Altogether 33,000 or so clones are present, almost 80% being singletons, with the ten largest covering about a tenth. The material was PBMCs, obtained from a glioma patient whose treatment included an IDH1 peptide vaccine. These receptors came from a woman under 40 with glioma. Some clones in this sample may be carry-over from other donors' samples.

The chain links TRBV5-5 to TRBJ1-3; the D is unclear. V lost 0 bases to trimming and J lost 2 bases, with 12 bases between them. This CDR3 has 16 amino acids. In germline, CDR1 is SGHKS, CDR2 YYEKEE (reference sequence). The CDR3, as DNA: TGTGCCAGCAGCTTGGCCGATAGAGGGACTGGAAACACCATATATTTT. Its protein product is CASSLADRGTGNTIYF.

This clone was detected a few times. The chain employs TRBV5-1 and TRBJ1-1, with 9 bases that match TRBD1. Looked up from germline, CDR1 is SGHRS and CDR2 is YFSETQ. The CDR3 is 15 residues long. Trimming removed 4 bases from V and 4 bases from J; junction bases left unmatched: 8. This chain's CDR3 is CASSTTGGIITEAFF. CDR3 sequence (DNA): TGCGCCAGCAGCACGACAGGGGGAATTATCACTGAAGCTTTCTTT.

The rearrangement uses TRBV2 and TRBJ2-2; 8 bases line up with TRBD1. Trimming took 6 bases from V and 1 from J; bases not matched to a gene: 4. From germline, CDR1 is SNHLY and CDR2 FYNNEI. The CDR3 runs to 15 residues. CDR3 DNA sequence: TGTGCCAGCAGACGGACAGGGTTGAACACCGGGGAGCTGTTTTTT. Translated, it gives CASRRTGLNTGELFF.

The chain carries TRBV25-1 and TRBJ1-5; the D is unclear. CDR1 is MGHDK and CDR2 is SYGVNS in the germline V gene. V shed 5 bases and J shed 0 bases, with 14 bases lying between them. The CDR3 spans 16 residues. The CDR3 DNA sequence: TGTGCCAGCAGTCCCAATCGGATCTATAGCAATCAGCCCCAGCATTTT. This translates into CASSPNRIYSNQPQHF.

This clone has only a few counts. The gene calls are TRBV4-2 and TRBJ2-2; D is unresolved. CDR1 is LGHNA and CDR2 is YNFKEQ in the germline V gene. CDR3 size: 18 residues. Trimming removed 1 base at V and 0 bases at J, with 15 bases between. CDR3 DNA: TGTGCCAGCAGCCAAGGAGACCGGGCGGCCCCGAACACCGGGGAGCTGTTTTTT. Protein product: CASSQGDRAAPNTGELFF.

The chain employs TRBV5-6 and TRBJ2-7; a weak D match, TRBD2 (6 bases). This CDR3 spans 15 amino acids. Germline assignment: CDR1 SGHDT and CDR2 YYEEEE. V lost 4 bases and J lost 6, with 20 bases in between. The CDR3 spells CASSPRRVYRSEQYF. The CDR3 bases are TGTGCCAGCAGCCCGAGGAGGGTTTATCGGTCCGAGCAGTACTTC.

This clone was seen only a few times. V gene TRBV29-1 combines with J gene TRBJ2-3; the D is unclear. The ends were cut back, 2 bases at V and 2 bases at J, with 2 bases in the middle. The germline V gene encodes CDR1 SQVTM and CDR2 ANQGSEA. This CDR3 has 11 residues. The CDR3 coding sequence is TGCAGCGTTGAAAACACAGATACGCAGTATTTT. Residues: CSVENTDTQYF.

This chain uses TRBV6-6 with TRBJ2-2; 7 bases are shared with TRBD2. Germline lookup yields CDR1 MNHNY and CDR2 SVGAGI (reference sequence). The CDR3 has 15 amino acids. The ends lost 4 bases at V and 1 base at J; junction bases unmatched: 3. CDR3 in DNA: TGTGCCAGCAGTTGGTTAGCGGGGAACACCGGGGAGCTGTTTTTT. This translates into CASSWLAGNTGELFF.

A single count supports this clone. This rearrangement joins TRBV30 to TRBJ1-2, with D unclear. The CDR3 is made up of 12 amino acids. Germline lookup yields CDR1 GTSNPN and CDR2 SVGIG (reference sequence). Trimming shortened V by 4 bases and J by 7 bases, and 13 bases separated the two germline ends. CDR3 protein: CAWMGYQVGYTF. Written as DNA, the CDR3 is TGTGCCTGGATGGGGTATCAAGTTGGCTACACCTTC.

V is TRBV30 and J is TRBJ2-5; a weak D match, TRBD2 (6 bases). The last part of the DNA fits TRBJ2-7 better; the J call may be wrong. Germline CDR1 is GTSNPN and CDR2 is SVGIG (reference sequence). The CDR3 consists of 12 residues. The chain's CDR3 is CAWSQGGYEQYF. In DNA form, the CDR3 reads TGTGCCTGGAGTCAGGGAGGCTACGAGCAGTACTTC.